This entry is about one T cell receptor beta chain. This sample was taken from a study of blood T cell repertoires in COVID-19. CDR3 length: 15 residues. From germline, CDR1 is LGHNA and CDR2 YNFKEQ. The germline V and J ends were trimmed by 2 bases and 0 bases, with 8 bases remaining between them. Here immunoSEQ multiplex PCR was the method, and the copy in TCRdb shows in-frame clones only, minus some. The repertoire includes roughly 100,000 clones, around 90% of them detected once, and just over 3% sits in the top ten. Sequencing used peripheral blood. The source of this sequence is a man aged 45-65 years in a cohort sampled during active COVID-19. The V and J genes are TRBV4-2 and TRBJ2-1; D perhaps matches TRBD2 (6 bases). CDR3 in amino acids: CASSQQTSSYNEQFF. Here the CDR3 DNA reads TGTGCCAGCAGCCAACAGACTAGCTCCTACAATGAGCAGTTCTTC.